Each of the 10 T cell receptor beta chains below was sequenced from the same sample in a study of blood T cell repertoires in COVID-19. The method was immunoSEQ multiplex PCR; TCRdb's version includes in-frame clones alone and lacks a portion of them. This table has some 270,000 clones, around 84% appearing once. Sequencing input: PBMCs or T cells enriched from blood (not recorded which). The receptors stem from a woman between 45 and 65 years old who had been exposed to COVID-19.

J is TRBJ1-2 and V is TRBV4-2; TRBD1 agrees at 8 bases. V lost 2 bases and J lost 6; bases outside the gene matches: 5. This CDR3 comprises 14 residues. CDR1 and CDR2 (germline): LGHNA, YNFKEQ. The CDR3 is CASSQLRGHDGYTF. CDR3 sequence (DNA): TGTGCCAGCAGCCAACTCAGGGGGCACGATGGCTACACCTTC.

As DNA, the CDR3 is TGTGCCAGCAGCTCTCTGGCAGGGGGAGAAAAACTGTTTTTT. Encoded protein: CASSSLAGGEKLFF. J is TRBJ1-4 and V is TRBV5-5; the match to TRBD1 covers 7 bases. The CDR3 runs 14 residues. Trimming at V came to 3 bases and at J to 8 bases, leaving 7 bases not matched to a gene. Germline V gene lookup returns CDR1 SGHKS and CDR2 YYEKEE (reference sequence). The variable domain in full, with the rest retrieved from reference TRBV5-5 and TRBJ1-4, is DAGVTQSPTHLIKTRGQQVTLRCSPISGHKSVSWYQQVLGQGPQFIFQYYEKEERGRGNFPDRFSARQFPNYSSELNVNALLLGDSALYLCASSSLAGGEKLFFGSGTQLSVL.

The chain links TRBV5-1 to TRBJ1-1; a possible D gene is TRBD1 (5 bases). Per germline, CDR1 SGHRS and CDR2 YFSETQ. The CDR3 length is 13 residues. Trimming left V 4 bases short and J 3 bases short, with 10 bases between. CDR3 DNA sequence: TGCGCCAGCAGCCAGGGAGGGGACACTGAAGCTTTCTTT. This codes for CASSQGGDTEAFF.

The chain joins TRBV12-3 or TRBV12-4 to TRBJ2-5; tentative D call: TRBD2 (6 bases). Trimming shortened V by 3 bases and J by 3 bases, and 8 bases separated the two germline ends. The CDR3 contains 13 residues. CDR3 residues: CASSFPSEETQYF. DNA for the CDR3: TGTGCCAGCAGTTTCCCTAGCGAAGAGACCCAGTACTTC.

This rearrangement joins TRBV7-2 to TRBJ2-1; 7 bases align to TRBD2. CDR3 length: 16 residues. CDR1 and CDR2 from the germline V gene are SGHTA and FQGNSA. After removal of 5 bases from V and 1 base from J, the junction contained 8 bases not matched to a gene. This CDR3 is CASSVTGTKSYNEQFF. The CDR3 DNA follows: TGTGCCAGCAGCGTCACCGGGACTAAGTCCTACAATGAGCAGTTCTTC.

The V and J genes are TRBV12-3 or TRBV12-4 and TRBJ1-1; 7 bases map to TRBD1. Trimming at V came to 4 bases and at J to 9 bases, leaving 8 bases not matched to a gene. The CDR3 sequence is 13 residues long. The CDR3 region is CASSSPGQAQAFF. The CDR3 DNA reads as TGTGCCAGCAGTTCTCCCGGACAGGCCCAAGCTTTCTTT.

This clone turned up a few times. This chain links TRBV5-4 with TRBJ2-3; D gene ambiguous. This CDR3 comprises 14 residues. Per the germline V gene, CDR1 is SGHNT and CDR2 is YYREEE (reference sequence). V was pared by 0 bases and J by 5 bases, with 10 bases between. The CDR3 bases are TGTGCCAGCAGCTTGGTGCGGCGAGGAGATACGCAGTATTTT. It translates to CASSLVRRGDTQYF.

V is TRBV10-3 and J is TRBJ2-7; 8 bases line up with TRBD1. This CDR3 has 14 amino acids. The J segment lost 4 bases and the V segment lost 6 bases, leaving 8 bases of the junction unmatched. CDR1 ENHRY and CDR2 SYGVKD come from the germline V gene. The CDR3 region is CAISQGQGGYEQYF. Written as DNA, the CDR3 is TGTGCCATCAGCCAAGGACAGGGTGGTTACGAGCAGTACTTC.

The rearrangement links TRBV5-1 to TRBJ1-1, with 7 bases lining up with TRBD1. The germline gives CDR1 SGHRS, CDR2 YFSETQ. The CDR3 length is 15 residues. V lost 4 bases to trimming and J lost 3 bases; unmatched junction nucleotides: 9. The CDR3 reads CASSPEQGMDTEAFF. The CDR3 region has the DNA TGCGCCAGCAGCCCTGAACAGGGGATGGACACTGAAGCTTTCTTT.

The rearrangement uses TRBV6-6 and TRBJ1-2; D gene ambiguous. CDR1 is MNHNY and CDR2 is SVGAGI in the germline V gene (reference sequence). The CDR3 totals 13 residues. V was cut by 5 bases and J by 4 bases, with 11 bases left in between. CDR3 residues: CASSRSRIYGYTF. The CDR3 DNA reads as TGTGCCAGCAGTAGGAGCCGTATCTATGGCTACACCTTC.